This TCR beta chain was retrieved from a study of cytomegalovirus exposure and HLA in healthy donors. Looking at the study overall: Around 180 million T cells yielded 90 million to 130 million unique TCR beta sequences in earlier analysis.

The PCR had 60 Vbeta and 13 Jbeta primers. Clones were sequenced by immunoSEQ multiplex PCR, and TCRdb holds only the in-frame ones, with some missing. Among around 180,000 clones listed, around 85% were seen once. As concerns this clone: Its cognate antigen is unknown.

Germline V lookup: CDR1 MNHEY, CDR2 SVGAGI. V gave up 5 bases and J gave up 3 bases; unmatched junction bases: 6. The CDR3 runs 14 residues. Broader study findings: TCR beta V- and J-gene trimming, according to a later analysis, was linked to a missense DCLRE1C variant. In vitro work confirmed that three CMV-associated chains recognize CMV antigens. Across all donors, roughly uniform sequencing depth was an assumption of the presence/absence analyses.

The V and J genes are TRBV6-5 and TRBJ2-7; TRBD1 agrees at 8 bases. The sequence derives from a boy aged 2 to 10 in good health and CMV-seronegative. What was sequenced was PBMCs. In DNA form, the CDR3 reads TGTGCCAGCAGTGAGTTAACAGGGGGCTACGAGCAGTACGTC. As protein: CASSELTGGYEQYV.